This TCR beta chain appears in the sequencing data of a study of T cells in Graves' hyperthyroidism and ophthalmopathy. Notes on the study in general: Ophthalmopathy was predicted by the model a median of roughly 6.6 months ahead of onset. A 13 V-J signature model discriminated ophthalmopathy versus stable hyperthyroidism.

Patients aged 18 to 65 had newly diagnosed hyperthyroidism that had lasted under 2 months. Patients with uncontrolled infections, other autoimmune diseases, pregnancy or lactation were excluded. TCR beta CDR3 region amplification was performed from RNA transcripts. In the first-round RT-PCR of the TCR CDR3, the HTBI primer set was used. TCRdb independently ran MiXCR on the multiplex PCR reads; one entry per CDR3 protein. The table has hundreds of thousands of distinct CDR3 sequences, more than 45% seen once. Remarks on this clonotype: The antigen remains unidentified.

Deletions cut 8 bases from V and 2 bases from J, with 16 bases between. This CDR3 spans 14 amino acids. The germline V gene encodes CDR1 MNHNS and CDR2 SASEGT. The origin of this receptor is a woman younger than 30 with Graves' hyperthyroidism. The V call is TRBV6-1, the J call TRBJ2-7, with D possibly TRBD2 on 6 matching bases. The sequenced sample consisted of peripheral blood or thyroid tissue (not recorded which). The CDR3 region has the DNA TGTGCCAGCCGCCCGGCTAGCGAAGCCTACGAGCAGTACTTC. Translation gives CASRPASEAYEQYF.